This TCR beta chain was retrieved from a study of Ad26.COV2.S vaccination and SARS-CoV-2 variants. V was clipped by 5 bases and J by 6 bases; unmatched bases: 8. This CDR3 has 14 amino acids. The germline V gene has CDR1 SGHVS and CDR2 FNYEAQ. Treatment here: 19 received Ad26.COV2.S at low or high dose, single or two shots; about 5 received placebo; per-sample allocation not given. Day 63 after the first vaccine or placebo injection was the time point for sampling. In Boston, an adult donor aged 18-55 years took part. TCRdb's copy holds only in-frame clones and misses some; the assay was immunoSEQ multiplex PCR. The profile shows 440,000 or so clones, around 92% of them singletons.

The chain couples TRBV7-6 to TRBJ1-1; 8 bases agree with TRBD1. This material consisted of peripheral blood, taken in a trial of Ad26.COV2.S vaccine versus placebo. The source is a person between 18 and 59 years old who received the Ad26.COV2.S COVID-19 vaccine or a placebo. The chain's CDR3 is CASSRDRRSPEAFF. CDR3 DNA sequence: TGTGCCAGCAGCCGGGACAGGAGGTCGCCTGAAGCTTTCTTT.